The 18 T cell receptor beta chains listed next were all sequenced from one sample in a study of OX40 agonist ivuxolimab in advanced cancers. The method behind the library was the immunoSEQ multiplex PCR assay. Entries here come from immuneACCESS through TCRdb and include only in-frame sequences with V and J called. Some clones fail to appear in such tables; in the studies checked, an unresolved V gene covers under half of the shortfall, and the cause of the remainder is unknown. This sample holds 60,000 to 70,000 clones; under 90% were observed only once. The top ten constitute 1.2% of the sample. The material was CD4+ or CD8+ T cells sorted from blood, obtained in a trial of the OX40 agonist ivuxolimab. These receptor sequences come from an adult with an advanced solid tumor such as melanoma, head and neck, liver or kidney cancer.

This chain links TRBV5-5 with TRBJ1-1, with no clear D. CDR1 and CDR2 (germline): SGHKS, YYEKEE (reference sequence). CDR3 length: 13 residues. V lost 0 bases and J lost 4, with 7 bases in between. The CDR3 is CASSLEGFTEAFF. The CDR3 region has the DNA TGTGCCAGCAGCTTGGAAGGGTTCACTGAAGCTTTCTTT. Full variable domain (rest looked up from reference TRBV5-5 and TRBJ1-1): DAGVTQSPTHLIKTRGQQVTLRCSPISGHKSVSWYQQVLGQGPQFIFQYYEKEERGRGNFPDRFSARQFPNYSSELNVNALLLGDSALYLCASSLEGFTEAFFGQGTRLTVV.

J is TRBJ2-5 and V is TRBV10-1; D may be TRBD2 (6 bases). The assigned J gene may be wrong: the sequence end matches TRBJ2-7 better. This CDR3 comprises 14 residues. Looked up from germline, CDR1 is WNHNN and CDR2 is SYGVQD (reference sequence). Here the CDR3 DNA reads TGCGCCAGCAGTGAGCGGGGGAGCTCCTACGAGCAGTACTTC. Protein sequence: CASSERGSSYEQYF.

The rearrangement links TRBV19 to TRBJ2-3; D not resolved. CDR3 length: 13 amino acids. Trimming left V 9 bases short and J 0 bases short, with 10 bases between. Looked up from germline, CDR1 is LNHDA and CDR2 is SQIVND (reference sequence). The CDR3, as DNA: TGTGCCAGCAACTCTGGGAGCACAGATACGCAGTATTTT. It is translated as CASNSGSTDTQYF.

This chain uses TRBV6-5 with TRBJ1-2; a possible D gene is TRBD1 (5 bases). Trimming left V 8 bases short and J 4 bases short, with 11 bases between. Germline V CDR1 and CDR2: MNHEY, SVGAGI. The CDR3 runs to 12 residues. CDR3: CASSAGGYGYTF. The DNA for the CDR3 is TGTGCCAGCTCCGCGGGGGGCTATGGCTACACCTTC.

In its sample, this clone was seen once. This chain joins TRBV6-6 and TRBJ1-1; D is ambiguous. The CDR3 loop spans 12 amino acids. V gave up 6 bases and J gave up 1 base, with 6 bases separating them. Germline values: CDR1 MNHNY, CDR2 SVGAGI (reference sequence). The CDR3 region is CASSKENTEAFF. The DNA for the CDR3 is TGTGCCAGCAGCAAGGAGAACACTGAAGCTTTCTTT.

The gene calls are TRBV7-3 and TRBJ2-3, with 8 bases that match TRBD2. The CDR3 has 16 amino acids. After removal of 5 bases from V and 5 bases from J, the junction contained 12 bases not matched to a gene. Germline CDR1 and CDR2: SGHTA and FQGTGA. CDR3 loop: CASSLSGLGIGDTQYF. CDR3 nucleotides: TGTGCCAGCAGCCTCTCGGGACTAGGAATTGGAGATACGCAGTATTTT.

Notes on this clone: At one boundary the junction diverges from the germline segment, which might be a read error. The V and J genes are TRBV7-7 and TRBJ2-1, with D hard to call. The CDR3 is made up of 14 amino acids. In germline, CDR1 is SSHAT, CDR2 FNYEAQ (reference sequence). CDR3 sequence reads: CASSPNPGLNEQFF. CDR3 sequence (DNA): TGTGCTAGCAGCCCGAATCCCGGTCTCAATGAGCAGTTCTTC.

The chain couples TRBV5-4 to TRBJ2-5; 7 bases agree with TRBD1. Per the germline V gene, CDR1 is SGHNT and CDR2 is YYREEE (reference sequence). This CDR3 has 15 residues. With 4 bases clipped from V and 2 bases from J, the junction kept 8 bases outside the gene matches. CDR3 amino acids: CASSGTGVGQETQYF. Written as DNA, the CDR3 is TGTGCCAGCAGCGGAACAGGGGTAGGACAAGAGACCCAGTACTTC.

This chain links TRBV18 with TRBJ1-3; D is uncertain. CDR1 and CDR2 (germline): KGHSH, LQKENI. The CDR3 runs to 15 residues. The germline V and J ends were trimmed by 3 bases and 0 bases, with 9 bases remaining between them. DNA for the CDR3: TGTGCCAGCTCACCGAACCAGCGCTCTGGAAACACCATATATTTT. This translates into CASSPNQRSGNTIYF.

V and J are TRBV13 and TRBJ2-7, with TRBD1 identical over 12 bases. Germline V lookup: CDR1 PRHDT, CDR2 FYEKMQ (reference sequence). The V gene end was trimmed by 5 bases and the J gene end by 6 bases; junction bases not matched to a gene: 5. This CDR3 is built from 14 residues. This chain's CDR3 is CASSLGQGASEQYF. Written as DNA, the CDR3 is TGTGCCAGCAGCCTGGGACAGGGGGCTTCCGAGCAGTACTTC.

This chain links TRBV27 with TRBJ1-5; no reliable D call. The CDR3 contains 14 residues. The germline gives CDR1 MNHEY, CDR2 SMNVEV (reference sequence). V was pared by 6 bases and J by 3 bases, with 12 bases between. The CDR3 DNA is TGTGCCAGCAGCCGACATAAGATCAATCAGCCCCAGCATTTT. Translation: CASSRHKINQPQHF.

V usage is TRBV19 and J usage is TRBJ2-7; D unclear. Germline V gives CDR1 LNHDA, CDR2 SQIVND (reference sequence). Trimming left V 3 bases short and J 2 bases short, with 14 bases between. The CDR3 is made up of 15 amino acids. The CDR3 DNA reads as TGTGCCAGTAGTATCCCCCCGGTCGCAGCCTACGAGCAGTACTTC. Its translation is CASSIPPVAAYEQYF.

The V and J genes are TRBV11-2 and TRBJ1-2; 9 bases align to TRBD1. The CDR3 sequence is 14 residues long. V trimming: 5 bases; J trimming: 4 bases; junction bases outside the gene matches: 5. The germline V gene has CDR1 SGHAT and CDR2 FQNNGV. CDR3 DNA: TGTGCCAGCAGCATATCGACAGGGGGCTATGGCTACACCTTC. Translating gives CASSISTGGYGYTF.

The rearrangement links TRBV4-1 to TRBJ2-3; D call uncertain. CDR1 and CDR2 (germline): MGHRA, YSYEKL. The CDR3 contains 13 residues. Trimming took 4 bases from V and 4 from J, leaving 9 bases between them. The CDR3 region has the DNA TGCGCCAGCAGCCCAAGTCAACCAGATACGCAGTATTTT. Translating gives CASSPSQPDTQYF.

This chain joins TRBV11-2 and TRBJ1-1; 7 positions agree with TRBD1. The CDR3 is 15 residues long. V shed 5 bases and J 3 bases; nucleotides not matched to a gene: 9. Germline V gene sequence: CDR1 SGHAT, CDR2 FQNNGV. The CDR3 loop is CASSRTYRGDTEAFF. CDR3 nucleotides: TGTGCCAGCAGCCGAACCTACAGGGGAGACACTGAAGCTTTCTTT. The variable domain in full, with the rest retrieved from reference TRBV11-2 and TRBJ1-1, is EAGVAQSPRYKIIEKRQSVAFWCNPISGHATLYWYQQILGQGPKLLIQFQNNGVVDDSQLPKDRFSAERLKGVDSTLKIQPAKLEDSAVYLCASSRTYRGDTEAFFGQGTRLTVV.

This sequence joins TRBV10-3 and TRBJ1-2, with 8 bases aligning to TRBD1. The germline gives CDR1 ENHRY, CDR2 SYGVKD. Trimming at V came to 10 bases and at J to 3 bases, leaving 7 bases not matched to a gene. The CDR3 runs 13 residues. The CDR3 DNA is TGTGCCAACCGGGCAGGGGGCGACTATGGCTACACCTTC. Its protein is CANRAGGDYGYTF.

The chain is built from TRBV7-8 and TRBJ1-2; possibly TRBD1 for D (5 bases). Germline V gives CDR1 SGHVS, CDR2 FQNEAQ. V shed 6 bases and J shed 2 bases, with 13 bases lying between them. The CDR3 covers 14 residues. CDR3 DNA sequence: TGTGCCAGCAGGGAGGGGAGGTTGAACTATGGCTACACCTTC. Encoded protein: CASREGRLNYGYTF. The variable domain in full, completed from reference TRBV7-8 and TRBJ1-2, reads GAGVSQSPRYKVAKRGQDVALRCDPISGHVSLFWYQQALGQGPEFLTYFQNEAQLDKSGLPSDRFFAERPEGSVSTLKIQRTQQEDSAVYLCASREGRLNYGYTFGSGTRLTVV.

The genes are TRBV6-1 and TRBJ2-6; D may be TRBD2 (7 bases). Trimming removed 4 bases at V and 0 bases at J, with 16 bases between. The V gene's germline CDR1 is MNHNS and CDR2 SASEGT. This CDR3 spans 18 amino acids. In nucleotides, the CDR3 is TGTGCCAGCAGTGTTCAGGGGAGGGGAGCCTCTGGGGCCAACGTCCTGACTTTC. This sequence encodes CASSVQGRGASGANVLTF.